The present T cell receptor (beta chain) was sequenced within a study of shared clonotypes between healthy human individuals. In regard to this clone: Its antigen is unknown.

Measured with immunoSEQ multiplex PCR; TCRdb has only the in-frame clones, and not every one. The sample holds some 470,000 clones; about 79% are singletons and the top ten take under 15%. The study's findings and limits: Among donors, sharing of clonotypes was expected to be affected by sequencing depth. Since donors were few, the genetic and exposure-history diversity represented was limited.

The CDR3 extends over 14 amino acids. Germline V lookup: CDR1 MGHRA, CDR2 YSYEKL. The ends lost 5 bases at V and 0 bases at J; junction bases unmatched: 4. Within Nashville, Tennessee resided all donors, each a Caucasian adult. The chain combines TRBV4-1 with TRBJ2-7; 7 nucleotides align to TRBD1. The clonotype was recovered from a woman in her forties in good health. Some clones in this sample may be carry-over from other donors' samples. Sequencing was carried out using PBMCs. This CDR3 reads CASSFDRASYEQYF. The DNA for the CDR3 is TGCGCCAGCAGCTTTGACAGGGCCTCCTACGAGCAGTACTTC.